The 9 T cell receptor beta chains below come from one sample, sequenced in a study of T cells after yellow fever vaccination. TCRdb passed the 5' RACE reads through MiXCR, listing each CDR3 protein once. The data contain hundreds of thousands of distinct CDR3 sequences, approximately 9% of them singletons. This sample comprised PBMCs, obtained on the day of the first yellow fever vaccination. These receptors were collected from a man aged 18 to 29 who received the YFV17D yellow fever vaccine.

The chain combines TRBV3-1 with TRBJ2-5; weak D call: TRBD1 (6 bases). This CDR3 spans 13 amino acids. Germline values: CDR1 LGHDT, CDR2 YNNKEL (reference sequence). The V gene lost 8 bases and the J gene lost 0 bases, with 10 bases spanning the gap. CDR3 sequence (DNA): TGTGCCAGCCAGGGGCGGTACCAAGAGACCCAGTACTTC. This gives the protein CASQGRYQETQYF.

This chain uses TRBV5-6 with TRBJ2-7, with a tentative D call TRBD1 (6 bases). The germline V and J ends were trimmed by 9 bases and 2 bases, with 15 bases remaining between them. Germline V gives CDR1 SGHDT, CDR2 YYEEEE. This CDR3 has 13 residues. This chain's CDR3 is CAIGPGDTYEQYF. In nucleotides, the CDR3 is TGTGCCATCGGGCCCGGGGACACCTACGAGCAGTACTTC.

The gene calls are TRBV19 and TRBJ2-1; tentative D call: TRBD2 (6 bases). Germline assignment: CDR1 LNHDA and CDR2 SQIVND (reference sequence). Trimming removed 3 bases at V and 6 bases at J, with 12 bases between. The CDR3 consists of 14 residues. Here the CDR3 reads CASSIAGRPNEQFF. The CDR3 bases are TGTGCCAGTAGTATCGCGGGGAGGCCCAATGAGCAGTTCTTC.

The J gene is TRBJ2-5, the V gene TRBV6-5; D possibly matches TRBD1 or TRBD2 (5 bases each). The CDR3 covers 18 residues. V gave up 4 bases and J gave up 1 base, with 22 bases separating them. The germline CDR1 and CDR2 sequences are MNHEY and SVGAGI. The CDR3 sequence: CASSSPLNGGISQETQYF. DNA for the CDR3: TGTGCCAGCAGTTCCCCCTTGAATGGGGGTATAAGCCAAGAGACCCAGTACTTC.

In this sample, this clonotype turned up many times. The J gene is TRBJ2-3, the V gene TRBV5-1; D unresolved. V lost 0 bases and J lost 8, with 7 bases in between. This CDR3 is 12 amino acids long. Germline V lookup: CDR1 SGHRS, CDR2 YFSETQ. The CDR3 is CASSLGPRTQYF. In DNA, the CDR3 is TGCGCCAGCAGCTTGGGCCCCCGTACGCAGTATTTT.

The gene calls are TRBV5-1 and TRBJ2-3; perhaps D is TRBD1 or TRBD2 (5 bases each). The V and J ends lost 4 bases and 2 bases respectively, with 11 bases between them. This CDR3 region has 14 residues. CDR1 is SGHRS and CDR2 is YFSETQ in the germline V gene. The CDR3 spells CASSRDGYTDTQYF. CDR3 sequence (DNA): TGCGCCAGCAGCCGGGACGGCTACACAGATACGCAGTATTTT.

This clonotype showed up many times. The chain recombines TRBV12-3 or TRBV12-4 with TRBJ1-5, with TRBD1 identical over 7 bases. Trimming cost V 5 bases and J 2 bases; bases outside gene matches: 0. This CDR3 spans 13 amino acids. In nucleotides, the CDR3 is TGTGCCAGCAGTGGGACAGGCAATCAGCCCCAGCATTTT. Its protein is CASSGTGNQPQHF.

The rearrangement links TRBV9 to TRBJ1-4; D is unresolved. V was clipped by 0 bases and J by 4 bases, with 10 bases between them. The CDR3 has 15 amino acids. CDR1 and CDR2 from the germline V gene are SGDLS and YYNGEE. As DNA, the CDR3 is TGTGCCAGCAGCGTAGGAGTAAGCCGTAATGAAAAACTGTTTTTT. The encoded protein is CASSVGVSRNEKLFF. Drawing the rest from reference TRBV9 and TRBJ1-4, the complete variable domain is DSGVTQTPKHLITATGQRVTLRCSPRSGDLSVYWYQQSLDQGLQFLIQYYNGEERAKGNILERFSAQQFPDLHSELNLSSLELGDSALYFCASSVGVSRNEKLFFGSGTQLSVL.

The chain recombines TRBV14 with TRBJ2-3; 8 nucleotides match TRBD1. The CDR3 has 11 amino acids. Germline trimming cut 9 bases from V and 8 bases from J; bases unmatched to any gene: 4. Germline CDR1 is SGHDN and CDR2 is FVKESK. The CDR3 DNA reads TGTGCCAGTAGACAGGGGAGTACGCAGTATTTT. Encoded protein: CASRQGSTQYF.